This T cell receptor beta chain was captured in a study of blood T cell repertoires in COVID-19. Overall study: Collection of acute and convalescent COVID-19 samples took place in the United States, Italy and Spain.

Germline V gives CDR1 MNHEY, CDR2 SMNVEV (reference sequence). The CDR3 is 19 amino acids. V was clipped by 4 bases and J by 4 bases; unmatched bases: 15. In the original processing: Amplification of reference gene primers was used by the study to estimate nucleated cell counts. TCRdb's table, derived via immunoSEQ multiplex PCR, lists solely in-frame clones and lacks some. That table furnishes V, J and clone size, whereas the DNA furnished D and trimming. The data hold some 40,000 clones, with more than 70% observed a single time. The TCR comes from a man between 65 and 79 years old with active COVID-19. The specimen sequenced was peripheral blood. The chain recombines TRBV27 with TRBJ2-6; the match to TRBD2 covers 8 bases. CDR3 sequence: CASSYTPGTRDSGANVLTF. CDR3 sequence (DNA): TGTGCCAGCAGTTATACCCCCGGGACTAGGGATTCCGGGGCCAACGTCCTGACTTTC.